These T cell receptor beta chains were read from a single sample in a study of regulatory T cells in long-lasting Graves disease. TCRdb called the multiplex PCR reads again in MiXCR, with one record for every CDR3 protein. This sample yields roughly 610,000 distinct CDR3 sequences, of which about 15% are seen a single time; 12% belongs to the top ten. The sample was also reused in another study, on T cells in Graves' hyperthyroidism and ophthalmopathy.

Sequenced material: peripheral blood mononuclear cells (PBMCs), taken at new diagnosis, from a patient treated with antithyroid drugs. The receptors derive from a man aged 18 to 29 with Graves disease. The CDR3 runs from the conserved cysteine through the conserved F or W. D genes are given only for firm matches. Clone size appears in some rows only: once, few, many, or a class for an expanded clone.

cdr3_aa: CASSFYGAIGDTQYF
cdr3_nt: TGCGCCAGCAGCTTTTACGGGGCGATAGGAGATACGCAGTATTTT
clone_size: .
d_call: .
j_call: TRBJ2-3
v_call: TRBV5-1

cdr3_aa: CASKGQGTYNEQFF
cdr3_nt: TGTGCCAGCAAGGGACAGGGGACGTACAATGAGCAGTTCTTC
clone_size: many
d_call: TRBD1
j_call: TRBJ2-1
v_call: TRBV18

cdr3_aa: CSARFLAGGYNEQFF
cdr3_nt: TGCAGTGCTAGATTCCTAGCGGGAGGGTACAATGAGCAGTTCTTC
clone_size: many
d_call: TRBD2
j_call: TRBJ2-1
v_call: TRBV20-1

cdr3_aa: CAWNRESSNYGYTF
cdr3_nt: TGTGCCTGGAACAGGGAGTCCTCTAACTATGGCTACACCTTC
clone_size: many
d_call: .
j_call: TRBJ1-2
v_call: TRBV30

cdr3_aa: CASSYSDSGTFYNEQFF
cdr3_nt: TGTGCCAGCAGTTACTCGGATAGCGGGACCTTCTACAATGAGCAGTTCTTC
clone_size: many
d_call: TRBD2
j_call: TRBJ2-1
v_call: TRBV6-2/TRBV6-3

cdr3_aa: CAWAYGLWSEQFF
cdr3_nt: TGTGCCTGGGCTTACGGGTTGTGGTCTGAGCAGTTCTTC
clone_size: many
d_call: .
j_call: TRBJ2-1
v_call: TRBV30

cdr3_aa: CASSYLPGQRTRGETQYF
cdr3_nt: TGTGCCAGCAGTTATCTTCCGGGACAAAGGACTAGGGGGGAGACCCAGTACTTC
clone_size: few
d_call: .
j_call: TRBJ2-5
v_call: TRBV6-5

cdr3_aa: CASTSVGVGEQYF
cdr3_nt: TGTGCCAGCACCTCGGTCGGGGTGGGCGAGCAGTACTTC
clone_size: many
d_call: .
j_call: TRBJ2-7
v_call: TRBV6-2/TRBV6-3

cdr3_aa: CASSYGGENYGYTF
cdr3_nt: TGTGCCAGCAGTTACGGCGGGGAAAACTATGGCTACACCTTC
clone_size: .
d_call: .
j_call: TRBJ1-2
v_call: TRBV6-2/TRBV6-3

cdr3_aa: CASSSHGLVAYEQYF
cdr3_nt: TGTGCCAGCAGCTCACACGGACTAGTTGCCTACGAGCAGTACTTC
clone_size: many
d_call: TRBD2
j_call: TRBJ2-7
v_call: TRBV7-2

cdr3_aa: CASSPAGDMADTQYF
cdr3_nt: TGTGCCAGCTCACCAGCAGGGGACATGGCAGATACGCAGTATTTT
clone_size: .
d_call: .
j_call: TRBJ2-3
v_call: TRBV18

cdr3_aa: CSARAGTGTTSYEQYF
cdr3_nt: TGCAGTGCTAGAGCGGGGACCGGGACTACAAGTTACGAGCAGTACTTC
clone_size: few
d_call: TRBD2
j_call: TRBJ2-7
v_call: TRBV20-1

cdr3_aa: CASSLRARYGTQYF
cdr3_nt: TGTGCCAGCAGTTTAAGGGCTAGATATGGTACGCAGTATTTT
clone_size: many
d_call: .
j_call: TRBJ2-3
v_call: TRBV27

cdr3_aa: CASNYQETQYF
cdr3_nt: TGTGCCAGCAACTACCAAGAGACCCAGTACTTC
clone_size: many
d_call: .
j_call: TRBJ2-5
v_call: TRBV25-1

cdr3_aa: CSAGTVTNYGYTF
cdr3_nt: TGCAGTGCGGGGACAGTGACTAACTATGGCTACACCTTC
clone_size: many
d_call: TRBD1
j_call: TRBJ1-2
v_call: TRBV20-1

cdr3_aa: CASTPRGYGTSASGELFF
cdr3_nt: TGTGCCAGCACCCCTCGAGGGTACGGGACTAGCGCCTCCGGGGAGCTGTTTTTT
clone_size: .
d_call: TRBD2
j_call: TRBJ2-2
v_call: TRBV27

cdr3_aa: CSVEGILGKNEKLFF
cdr3_nt: TGCAGCGTTGAGGGGATCCTGGGAAAGAATGAAAAACTGTTTTTT
clone_size: .
d_call: .
j_call: TRBJ1-4
v_call: TRBV29-1

cdr3_aa: CASSEPGGKNYEQYF
cdr3_nt: TGTGCCAGCAGTGAGCCGGGGGGGAAAAACTACGAGCAGTACTTC
clone_size: many
d_call: TRBD2
j_call: TRBJ2-7
v_call: TRBV6-4

cdr3_aa: CATSRGDRGSEAFF
cdr3_nt: TGTGCCACCAGCAGAGGTGACAGGGGATCTGAAGCTTTCTTT
clone_size: many
d_call: TRBD1
j_call: TRBJ1-1
v_call: TRBV15

cdr3_aa: CSVQGGGYSNQPQHF
cdr3_nt: TGCAGTGTACAAGGGGGGGGGTATAGCAATCAGCCCCAGCATTTT
clone_size: .
d_call: .
j_call: TRBJ1-5
v_call: TRBV20-1

cdr3_aa: CASSFSGGIQYF
cdr3_nt: TGTGCCAGCAGTTTTTCGGGCGGGATTCAGTACTTC
clone_size: many
d_call: .
j_call: TRBJ2-4
v_call: TRBV28

cdr3_aa: CSARTSGRPFYEQYF
cdr3_nt: TGCAGTGCTAGAACAAGCGGGAGGCCTTTCTACGAGCAGTACTTC
clone_size: many
d_call: TRBD2
j_call: TRBJ2-7
v_call: TRBV20-1